Each of the 8 T cell receptor beta chains below was sequenced from the same sample in a study of OX40 agonist ivuxolimab in advanced cancers. The method was immunoSEQ multiplex PCR; TCRdb's version includes in-frame clones alone and lacks a portion of them. The sample includes 50,000 to 65,000 clones, under 95% of them seen just once. The material was CD4+ or CD8+ T cells sorted from blood, obtained in a trial of the OX40 agonist ivuxolimab. These TCRs come from an adult with an advanced solid tumor such as melanoma, head and neck, liver or kidney cancer.

The chain uses TRBV7-8 and TRBJ2-1; 9 nucleotides agree with TRBD1. The V gene's germline CDR1 is SGHVS and CDR2 FQNEAQ. The CDR3 sequence is 15 residues long. The V and J ends lost 2 bases and 3 bases, in that order; junction bases with no gene match: 2. CDR3 coding DNA: TGTGCCAGCAGCTTACAGACAGGGGGCTACAATGAGCAGTTCTTC. This encodes CASSLQTGGYNEQFF.

The rearrangement links TRBV4-3 to TRBJ2-7, with 8 bases fitting TRBD2. The CDR3 consists of 16 residues. V was pared by 1 base and J by 3 bases, with 8 bases of the junction left unmatched. Germline CDR1 reads LGHNA; CDR2 reads YSLEER. The CDR3 region has the DNA TGCGCCAGCAGCCAAGGCTATGGGGGACTAGGCTACGAGCAGTACTTC. This sequence encodes CASSQGYGGLGYEQYF.

The chain has TRBV6-5 and TRBJ2-1, with D unclear. Trimming removed 2 bases at V and 6 bases at J, with 11 bases between. Germline assignment: CDR1 MNHEY and CDR2 SVGAGI. The CDR3 covers 14 residues. CDR3 loop: CASSYPGHGNEQFF. As DNA, the CDR3 is TGTGCCAGCAGTTACCCGGGCCACGGCAATGAGCAGTTCTTC.

The V call is TRBV6-4, the J call TRBJ2-3, with 13 positions matching TRBD2. The CDR3 covers 15 residues. Germline CDR1 MRHNA, CDR2 SNTAGT. The J segment lost 0 bases and the V segment lost 7 bases, leaving 1 base of the junction unmatched. The CDR3 spells CASKGLAGSTDTQYF. The DNA of the CDR3 is TGTGCCAGCAAGGGACTAGCGGGGAGCACAGATACGCAGTATTTT.

V and J are TRBV28 and TRBJ1-2, with a tentative D call TRBD1 (5 bases). Germline CDR1 reads MDHEN; CDR2 reads SYDVKM. V lost 6 bases to trimming and J lost 4 bases, with 12 bases between them. This CDR3 is 13 amino acids long. This CDR3 reads CASSRRGGYGYTF. In nucleotides, the CDR3 is TGTGCCAGCAGCCGCCGGGGGGGCTATGGCTACACCTTC.

The V gene is TRBV19, the J gene TRBJ2-1, with a possible D match to TRBD2 (6 bases). Per germline, CDR1 LNHDA and CDR2 SQIVND (reference sequence). The CDR3 is made up of 14 amino acids. V shed 7 bases and J shed 0 bases, with 10 bases lying between them. CDR3 in DNA: TGTGCCAGTACTACCGGGGGCTCCTACAATGAGCAGTTCTTC. Encoded protein: CASTTGGSYNEQFF.

Worth noting for this clone: One junction end disagrees with the germline gene, perhaps due to a read error. This chain joins TRBV18 and TRBJ2-3; maybe TRBD1 (5 bases). The CDR3 has 14 residues. Germline loops: CDR1 KGHSH, CDR2 LQKENI. Here the CDR3 DNA reads TGTGCCAGCACACCCCAAGGGGGCACAGATACGCAGTATTTT. Translated, it gives CASTPQGGTDTQYF. Based on the CDR3 plus reference TRBV18 and TRBJ2-3, the full variable domain is NAGVMQNPRHLVRRRGQEARLRCSPMKGHSHVYWYRQLPEEGLKFMVYLQKENIIDESGMPKERFSAEFPKEGPSILRIQQVVRGDSAAYFCASTPQGGTDTQYFGPGTRLTVL.

The chain has TRBV7-8 and TRBJ2-3, with D possibly called TRBD1 or TRBD2 (5 bases each). V was cut by 2 bases and J by 3 bases, with 12 bases left in between. Looked up from germline, CDR1 is SGHVS and CDR2 is FQNEAQ. CDR3 length equals 15 residues. CDR3 DNA: TGTGCCAGCAGCTTATTTCAGGGAGAGACAGATACGCAGTATTTT. Its protein product is CASSLFQGETDTQYF.